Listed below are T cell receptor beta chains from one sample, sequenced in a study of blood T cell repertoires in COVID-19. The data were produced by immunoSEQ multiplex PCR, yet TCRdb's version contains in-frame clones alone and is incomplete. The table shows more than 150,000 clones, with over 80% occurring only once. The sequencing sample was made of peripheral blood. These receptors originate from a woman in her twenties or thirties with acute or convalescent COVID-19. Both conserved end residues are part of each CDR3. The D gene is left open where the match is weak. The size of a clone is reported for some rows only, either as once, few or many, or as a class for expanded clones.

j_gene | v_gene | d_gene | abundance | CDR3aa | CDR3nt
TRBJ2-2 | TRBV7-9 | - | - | CASSTSLQGSAGELFF | TGTGCCAGCAGCACAAGCTTACAGGGAAGCGCCGGGGAGCTGTTTTTT
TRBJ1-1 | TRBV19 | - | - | CASSIAGIGTEAFF | TGTGCCAGTAGTATAGCCGGGATAGGCACTGAAGCTTTCTTT
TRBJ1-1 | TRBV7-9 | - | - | CASSLSGGQAFF | TGTGCCAGCAGCTTATCTGGGGGCCAAGCTTTCTTT
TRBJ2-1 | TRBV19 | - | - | CASSLGGSNEQFF | TGTGCCAGTAGCTTGGGAGGTTCCAATGAGCAGTTCTTC
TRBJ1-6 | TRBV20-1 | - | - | CSASQDSSYNSPLHF | TGCAGTGCTAGTCAGGACAGCTCCTATAATTCACCCCTCCACTTT
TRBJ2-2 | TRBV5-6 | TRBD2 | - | CASSRLADNTGELFF | TGTGCCAGCAGCCGACTAGCGGACAACACCGGGGAGCTGTTTTTT
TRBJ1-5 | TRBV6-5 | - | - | CASSRGSQPQHF | TGTGCCAGCAGTAGGGGAAGTCAGCCCCAGCATTTT
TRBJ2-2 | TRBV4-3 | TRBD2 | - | CASSQGGRLLAGGGTGELFF | TGCGCCAGCAGCCAAGGGGGCCGACTACTAGCGGGAGGCGGCACCGGGGAGCTGTTTTTT
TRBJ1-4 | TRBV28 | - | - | CASSFRYDNEKLFF | TGTGCCAGCAGTTTCCGGTACGATAATGAAAAACTGTTTTTT
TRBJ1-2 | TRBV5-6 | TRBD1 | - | CASSLLGQGDYGYTF | TGTGCCAGCAGCTTACTAGGACAGGGGGACTATGGCTACACCTTC
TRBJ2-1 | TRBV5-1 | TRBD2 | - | CASSLGRAGAVLYYNEQFF | TGCGCCAGCAGCTTGGGACGAGCGGGGGCCGTTTTATATTACAATGAGCAGTTCTTC
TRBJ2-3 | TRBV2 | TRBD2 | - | CASMGLAGARDTQYF | TGTGCCAGCATGGGACTAGCGGGAGCCAGAGATACGCAGTATTTT
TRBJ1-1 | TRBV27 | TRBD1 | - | CASRAEGQRNTEAFF | TGTGCCAGCAGAGCCGAGGGACAGCGGAACACTGAAGCTTTCTTT
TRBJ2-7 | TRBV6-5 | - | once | CASTYSGLARDEQYF | TGTGCCAGCACCTACTCGGGCCTAGCGCGGGACGAGCAGTACTTC
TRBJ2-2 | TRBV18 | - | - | CASSPGALRTGELFF | TGTGCCAGCTCCCCAGGGGCTTTGAGGACCGGGGAGCTGTTTTTT
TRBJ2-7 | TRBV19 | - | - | CASSIGQGGYEQYF | TGTGCCAGTAGTATAGGCCAGGGTGGATACGAGCAGTACTTC
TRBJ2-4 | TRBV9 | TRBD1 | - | CASSAQTGDNIQYF | TGTGCCAGCAGCGCACAGACAGGGGATAACATTCAGTACTTC
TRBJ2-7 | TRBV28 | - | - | CASSSNDQRSYEQYF | TGTGCCAGCAGTTCCAACGATCAGAGGTCCTACGAGCAGTACTTC
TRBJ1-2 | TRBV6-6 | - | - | CASSYGGNYGYTF | TGTGCCAGCAGTTACGGGGGGAACTATGGCTACACCTTC
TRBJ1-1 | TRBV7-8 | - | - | CASSLAQNTEAFF | TGTGCCAGCAGCTTGGCACAGAACACTGAAGCTTTCTTT
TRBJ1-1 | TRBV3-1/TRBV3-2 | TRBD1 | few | CASSPQGADTEAFF | TGTGCCAGCAGCCCCCAGGGGGCGGACACTGAAGCTTTCTTT
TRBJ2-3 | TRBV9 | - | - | CASSGRPGAVRDTQYF | TGTGCCAGCAGCGGTAGACCTGGGGCCGTCCGAGATACGCAGTATTTT